A selection of T cell receptor beta chains follows, all from one sample in a study of T cells after yellow fever vaccination. One entry per CDR3 protein results from TCRdb running MiXCR on the 5' RACE reads. The table has 280,000 or so distinct CDR3 sequences, around 10% seen once. The sample here was CD4+ T cells sorted from PBMCs, taken 5 days after the yellow fever booster vaccination. These receptor sequences come from a man between 18 and 35 years old who received the YFV17D yellow fever vaccine. Both conserved end residues are part of each CDR3. D genes are given only for firm matches. Expanded clones are given a class, and other clones once, few, many or no size at all.

D gene	clone size	J gene	V gene	CDR3 protein	CDR3 DNA
-	-	TRBJ2-7	TRBV7-9	CASGRGAQPYEQYF	TGTGCCAGCGGTCGGGGGGCCCAGCCTTACGAGCAGTACTTC
TRBD2	-	TRBJ2-4	TRBV10-3	CAIRASGDKNIQYF	TGTGCCATCAGGGCTAGCGGGGACAAAAACATTCAGTACTTC
-	many	TRBJ1-4	TRBV5-1	CASSSTSGTNEKLFF	TGCGCCAGCAGCTCCACTAGCGGAACTAATGAAAAACTGTTTTTT
-	many	TRBJ1-1	TRBV20-1	CSARETVTTEAFF	TGCAGTGCTAGAGAGACAGTTACAACTGAAGCTTTCTTT
-	-	TRBJ2-3	TRBV19	CASSKDWRGADTQYF	TGTGCCAGTAGTAAGGATTGGAGGGGCGCAGATACGCAGTATTTT
-	few	TRBJ1-2	TRBV3-1	CASSLTGYYGYTF	TGTGCCAGCAGCCTCACAGGGTACTATGGCTACACCTTC
-	many	TRBJ2-1	TRBV10-3	CAIRGWGNEQFF	TGTGCCATCAGGGGCTGGGGCAATGAGCAGTTCTTC
TRBD2	-	TRBJ2-3	TRBV5-1	CASSSAGGQSRDTQYF	TGCGCCAGCAGCTCAGCGGGGGGGCAATCCCGAGATACGCAGTATTTT
TRBD1	-	TRBJ1-2	TRBV28	CASSMGTGARGYTF	TGTGCCAGCAGTATGGGGACAGGGGCTCGGGGCTACACCTTC
-	-	TRBJ2-1	TRBV9	CASSVGGASNEQFF	TGTGCCAGCAGCGTAGGGGGGGCCTCCAATGAGCAGTTCTTC
-	few	TRBJ2-1	TRBV6-1	CASRNPTGHNEQFF	TGTGCCAGCAGGAACCCGACAGGCCACAATGAGCAGTTCTTC
TRBD2	-	TRBJ2-3	TRBV7-2	CASSPGGGFTDTQYF	TGTGCCAGCAGCCCGGGGGGGGGGTTCACAGATACGCAGTATTTT
-	-	TRBJ1-1	TRBV9	CASIGQGHSEAFF	TGTGCCAGCATTGGGCAGGGGCACAGTGAAGCTTTCTTT
TRBD2	-	TRBJ2-1	TRBV7-2	CASSLAPGTSGGFYNEQFF	TGTGCCAGCAGCTTAGCGCCCGGGACTAGCGGGGGATTCTACAATGAGCAGTTCTTC
-	-	TRBJ2-3	TRBV10-3	CAISKDRTQDTQYF	TGTGCCATCAGCAAAGACAGGACACAAGATACGCAGTATTTT
TRBD2	-	TRBJ2-3	TRBV12-3/TRBV12-4	CASSSLADSTDTQYF	TGTGCCAGCAGTTCACTAGCGGATAGCACAGATACGCAGTATTTT
TRBD2	few	TRBJ2-5	TRBV20-1	CSARAPSGGLQETQYF	TGCAGTGCTAGGGCACCTAGCGGGGGGTTACAAGAGACCCAGTACTTC
TRBD1	few	TRBJ1-1	TRBV20-1	CSASSGDRGLNTEAFF	TGCAGTGCTAGTAGTGGGGACAGGGGGCTGAATACTGAAGCTTTCTTT
TRBD1	many	TRBJ2-5	TRBV20-1	CSADRGTQETQYF	TGCAGTGCTGACAGGGGCACCCAAGAGACCCAGTACTTC
-	-	TRBJ1-1	TRBV6-2/TRBV6-3	CASSNRDFTAFF	TGTGCCAGCAGCAACAGGGACTTTACAGCTTTCTTT
TRBD1	few	TRBJ1-1	TRBV6-5	CASKDRSVGNTEAFF	TGTGCCAGCAAGGACAGGTCTGTGGGAAACACTGAAGCTTTCTTT
-	-	TRBJ1-6	TRBV27	CASSQGTRSSSYNSPLHF	TGTGCCAGCAGTCAAGGGACGCGGTCAAGCTCCTATAATTCACCCCTCCACTTT
-	few	TRBJ1-2	TRBV24-1	CATSDHAGDYGYTF	TGTGCCACCAGTGATCACGCAGGAGACTATGGCTACACCTTC
-	few	TRBJ2-3	TRBV5-6	CASSFGTAGGTDTQYF	TGTGCCAGCAGCTTCGGGACTGCTGGCGGCACAGATACGCAGTATTTT
-	few	TRBJ1-3	TRBV7-9	CASSFFRGSGNTIYF	TGTGCCAGCAGCTTCTTCAGGGGCTCTGGAAACACCATATATTTT
-	many	TRBJ1-1	TRBV5-1	CASSLARGGDTEAFF	TGCGCCAGCAGCCTTGCCAGGGGCGGGGACACTGAAGCTTTCTTT
TRBD1	many	TRBJ1-6	TRBV27	CASSISTGVNSPLHF	TGTGCCAGCAGTATATCGACAGGGGTCAATTCACCCCTCCACTTT
-	-	TRBJ1-1	TRBV7-2	CASSLGPAEAFF	TGTGCCAGCAGCTTAGGCCCGGCAGAAGCTTTCTTT
-	-	TRBJ1-3	TRBV20-1	CSAYSQPGAGNTIYF	TGCAGTGCTTACTCCCAACCGGGGGCTGGAAACACCATATATTTT
TRBD1	many	TRBJ2-7	TRBV29-1	CSVAGQGRSAYEQYF	TGCAGCGTTGCGGGACAGGGGAGGTCGGCCTACGAGCAGTACTTC
-	-	TRBJ1-6	TRBV19	CASSPTQGRTYNSPLHF	TGTGCCAGTAGTCCAACACAGGGAAGGACCTATAATTCACCCCTCCACTTT
TRBD2	-	TRBJ2-3	TRBV29-1	CSLRTRYTDTQYF	TGCAGCCTCCGGACTAGATACACAGATACGCAGTATTTT
-	-	TRBJ1-5	TRBV5-4	CASSLGFGGGQPQHF	TGTGCCAGCAGCTTGGGGTTTGGGGGTGGCCAGCCCCAGCATTTT